The entry that follows covers one T cell receptor beta chain sequence. Seattle enrolled patients during active infection and tracked them longitudinally. Libraries were prepared by immunoSEQ multiplex PCR; TCRdb keeps only in-frame clonotypes and omits some of them. The sample lists over 200,000 clones; 90% to 95% were seen once. The CDR3 totals 13 residues. Germline CDR1 and CDR2: GTSNPN and SVGIG (reference sequence). V shed 1 base and J shed 9 bases, with 13 bases lying between them. The sample belongs to a study of blood T cell repertoires in COVID-19. This receptor was taken from a man aged 60-69 years with COVID-19, enrolled during active disease. Sequenced material: peripheral blood. The chain recombines TRBV30 with TRBJ2-1; perhaps TRBD2 as D (7 bases). CDR3 sequence (DNA): TGTGCCTGGAGTGGAAGGGAGGGGGGTGAGCAGTTCTTC. This sequence encodes CAWSGREGGEQFF.